The 27 T cell receptor beta chains below were found in one sample sequenced in a study of cytomegalovirus exposure and HLA in healthy donors. Primers for the PCR totalled 60 Vbeta and 13 Jbeta. The method was immunoSEQ multiplex PCR; TCRdb's version includes in-frame clones alone and lacks a portion of them. Of around 150,000 clones in the sample, roughly 80% are singletons; the top ten hold roughly 3.7%. The specimen was PBMCs. These receptors were collected from a man aged 30 to 45 in good health and CMV-seropositive.

The chain links TRBV29-1 to TRBJ1-1, with D maybe TRBD1 (5 bases). Trimming cost V 7 bases and J 5 bases, with 20 bases left between them. The CDR3 totals 14 residues. Germline CDR1 SQVTM, CDR2 ANQGSEA. The CDR3 sequence is CSATGGRVGTEAFF. DNA of the CDR3: TGCAGCGCCACCGGGGGACGCGTGGGGACTGAAGCTTTCTTT. Filled out from reference TRBV29-1 and TRBJ1-1, the complete variable domain reads SAVISQKPSRDICQRGTSLTIQCQVDSQVTMMFWYRQQPGQSLTLIATANQGSEATYESGFVIDKFPISRPNLTFSTLTVSNMSPEDSSIYLCSATGGRVGTEAFFGQGTRLTVV.

This clone was counted only a few times. The rearrangement joins TRBV5-1 to TRBJ1-5; 7 positions agree with TRBD1. The junction had 2 bases not matched to a gene; V was cut back by 1 base and J by 1 base. Per the germline V gene, CDR1 is SGHRS and CDR2 is YFSETQ. CDR3 size: 15 residues. This CDR3 is CASSLSGGSNQPQHF. In DNA, the CDR3 is TGCGCCAGCAGCTTGTCAGGGGGAAGCAATCAGCCCCAGCATTTT.

The chain carries TRBV28 and TRBJ2-5; D gene unclear. The CDR3 extends over 12 amino acids. V was clipped by 2 bases and J by 5 bases, with 6 bases between them. The germline V gene has CDR1 MDHEN and CDR2 SYDVKM. CDR3: CASSLVGETQYF. The CDR3 DNA reads as TGTGCCAGCAGTTTAGTTGGCGAGACCCAGTACTTC.

This rearrangement joins TRBV4-1 to TRBJ1-4; D is possibly TRBD1 (5 bases). V lost 0 bases and J 7 bases, leaving 15 bases between the germline ends. CDR1 is MGHRA and CDR2 is YSYEKL in the germline V gene. CDR3 length: 16 amino acids. The CDR3 region is CASSQEVVDSFEKLFF. The CDR3 region has the DNA TGCGCCAGCAGCCAAGAGGTGGTTGACAGCTTTGAAAAACTGTTTTTT.

The rearrangement links TRBV19 to TRBJ2-7; 7 bases match TRBD1. J gave up 4 bases and V 7 bases, and 13 bases lay outside the gene matches. Germline CDR1 LNHDA, CDR2 SQIVND (reference sequence). This CDR3 comprises 15 residues. The CDR3 sequence is CASTPSGTVTYEQYF. The CDR3 DNA follows: TGTGCCAGTACCCCCTCCGGGACAGTCACGTACGAGCAGTACTTC.

This chain links TRBV6-1 with TRBJ2-5; D is possibly TRBD1 (5 bases). From germline, CDR1 is MNHNS and CDR2 SASEGT. V was shortened by 7 bases and J by 5 bases, with 17 bases between the two germline ends. CDR3 length: 14 amino acids. The CDR3 reads CASTVLARGETQYF. For the CDR3, the DNA is TGTGCCAGCACCGTACTCGCTAGGGGTGAGACCCAGTACTTC.

Only a few counts were recorded for this clone. The V and J genes are TRBV29-1 and TRBJ1-4, with no clear D. V lost 6 bases and J lost 5, with 16 bases in between. The CDR3 contains 14 residues. Looked up from germline, CDR1 is SQVTM and CDR2 is ANQGSEA. The CDR3 coding sequence is TGCAGCGTGGCCGTGAGGGCGGTAAATGAAAAACTGTTTTTT. Its protein is CSVAVRAVNEKLFF.

The gene calls are TRBV7-2 and TRBJ2-7; TRBD2 aligns across 8 bases. The CDR3 totals 14 residues. Germline V gene sequence: CDR1 SGHTA, CDR2 FQGNSA. V trimming: 3 bases; J trimming: 3 bases; junction bases outside the gene matches: 4. The CDR3: CASSFGGGFYEQYF. The CDR3 DNA reads as TGTGCCAGCAGCTTTGGCGGGGGGTTCTACGAGCAGTACTTC.

This clone was observed once. The gene calls are TRBV5-1 and TRBJ1-3, with unresolved D. The CDR3 contains 14 residues. Trimming removed 0 bases from V and 1 base from J, with 5 bases in between. Germline CDR1 and CDR2: SGHRS and YFSETQ. The CDR3 DNA reads TGCGCCAGCAGCTTGGACAGTTCTGGAAACACCATATATTTT. Its translation is CASSLDSSGNTIYF.

The chain links TRBV6-5 to TRBJ1-2; 7 bases line up with TRBD1. The CDR3 sequence is 15 residues long. V lost 0 bases, J lost 3 bases, and 4 bases stayed unmatched. The germline CDR1 and CDR2 sequences are MNHEY and SVGAGI. The chain's CDR3 is CASSYSQGWDYGYTF. CDR3 nucleotide sequence: TGTGCCAGCAGTTACTCACAGGGGTGGGACTATGGCTACACCTTC.

This chain connects TRBV5-4 to TRBJ1-6; 9 nucleotides match TRBD1. CDR3 length equals 15 residues. The V gene's germline CDR1 is SGHNT and CDR2 YYREEE (reference sequence). Germline trimming cut 4 bases from V and 9 bases from J; bases unmatched to any gene: 8. The CDR3 nucleotides are TGTGCCAGCAGCCCGGGGACAGGGAAAAGTTCACCCCTCCACTTT. This translates into CASSPGTGKSSPLHF.

The rearrangement uses TRBV6-5 and TRBJ2-7, with 7 positions matching TRBD2. Per the germline V gene, CDR1 is MNHEY and CDR2 is SVGAGI. Trimming at V came to 0 bases and at J to 2 bases, leaving 7 bases not matched to a gene. This CDR3 is built from 16 residues. In nucleotides, the CDR3 is TGTGCCAGCAGTTACTCGGCGGGCGGGGGTCCCTACGAGCAGTACTTC. This codes for CASSYSAGGGPYEQYF.

The V call is TRBV7-9, the J call TRBJ1-1; D is uncertain. The germline CDR1 and CDR2 sequences are SEHNR and FQNEAQ (reference sequence). The length of the CDR3 is 15 residues. V lost 5 bases and J 0 bases, leaving 13 bases between the germline ends. The CDR3 protein is CASSAMAGMNTEAFF. In DNA form, the CDR3 reads TGTGCCAGCAGCGCAATGGCGGGAATGAACACTGAAGCTTTCTTT.

The chain uses TRBV6-1 and TRBJ2-7; D is perhaps TRBD1 (6 bases). There are 12 residues in the CDR3. V was trimmed by 10 bases and J by 0 bases, leaving 10 bases between them. Germline V gene data show CDR1 as MNHNS and CDR2 as SASEGT. The CDR3 DNA follows: TGTGCCACCCTGGACAGCTCCTACGAGCAGTACTTC. Its protein product is CATLDSSYEQYF.

The chain has TRBV6-5 and TRBJ1-6, with a weak D call TRBD1 (5 bases). Germline V lookup: CDR1 MNHEY, CDR2 SVGAGI. The CDR3 spans 14 residues. Trimming pared 6 bases from V and 10 bases from J, leaving 16 bases between. The CDR3 is CASRHQGNNSPLHF. CDR3 nucleotide sequence: TGTGCCAGCAGACACCAGGGAAACAACTCACCCCTCCACTTT.

The chain uses TRBV6-1 and TRBJ2-2; no definite D call. Trimming took off 6 bases at V and 1 base at J, with 9 bases between the two ends. The CDR3 runs to 14 residues. CDR1 is MNHNS and CDR2 is SASEGT in the germline V gene. The CDR3 DNA follows: TGTGCCAGCAGATCTGCTAGGAACACCGGGGAGCTGTTTTTT. Its translation is CASRSARNTGELFF.

The chain carries TRBV30 and TRBJ1-2; no clear D gene. The CDR3 consists of 12 residues. Trimming took 5 bases from V and 8 from J, leaving 15 bases between them. CDR1 is GTSNPN, CDR2 SVGIG, per germline (reference sequence). The CDR3 bases are TGTGCCTGGGAGGAATTCGGTCGCGGCTACACCTTC. This gives the protein CAWEEFGRGYTF.

The chain recombines TRBV25-1 with TRBJ1-3; 7 bases are a match to TRBD1. The CDR3 covers 15 residues. CDR1 is MGHDK and CDR2 is SYGVNS in the germline V gene. V was clipped by 1 base and J by 4 bases; unmatched bases: 4. The CDR3 reads CASSELDRAGNTIYF. CDR3 coding DNA: TGTGCCAGCAGTGAATTAGACAGGGCAGGAAACACCATATATTTT.

J is TRBJ2-7 and V is TRBV19; TRBD1 aligns across 10 bases. Germline loops: CDR1 LNHDA, CDR2 SQIVND (reference sequence). V dropped 5 bases and J dropped 3; count of bases not matched to a gene: 7. The CDR3 consists of 15 residues. In DNA, the CDR3 is TGTGCCAGTAGTCCGACAGGGGGCCCCTTCTACGAGCAGTACTTC. This sequence encodes CASSPTGGPFYEQYF.

The V gene is TRBV5-4, the J gene TRBJ1-1; D gene uncertain. The germline CDR1 and CDR2 sequences are SGHNT and YYREEE (reference sequence). This CDR3 comprises 15 residues. Trimming took 2 bases from V and 1 from J, leaving 12 bases between them. The DNA of the CDR3 is TGTGCCAGCAGCTTCCCGGCCCCGGGGAACACTGAAGCTTTCTTT. This codes for CASSFPAPGNTEAFF.

V is TRBV7-6 and J is TRBJ1-6; D is ambiguous. The ends were cut back, 1 base at V and 7 bases at J, with 11 bases in the middle. The germline CDR1 and CDR2 sequences are SGHVS and FNYEAQ. This CDR3 has 15 residues. The CDR3 coding sequence is TGTGCCAGCAGCTTAGACAGCCCTGGGAATTCACCCCTCCACTTT. Its protein product is CASSLDSPGNSPLHF.

V is TRBV14 and J is TRBJ1-6; the D gene is possibly TRBD1 (5 bases). The CDR3 extends over 16 amino acids. Between the trimmed V and J ends, which lost 3 bases and 0 bases, there was a span of 9 bases. Germline V CDR1 and CDR2: SGHDN, FVKESK. This CDR3 reads CASSHLGPSYNSPLHF. As DNA, the CDR3 is TGTGCCAGCAGCCACCTGGGGCCCTCCTATAATTCACCCCTCCACTTT.

The V and J genes are TRBV5-6 and TRBJ2-5; D not resolved. Deletions cut 1 base from V and 5 bases from J, with 12 bases between. This CDR3 spans 14 amino acids. Germline lookup yields CDR1 SGHDT and CDR2 YYEEEE. The CDR3 spells CASSLRPSTETQYF. In nucleotides, the CDR3 is TGTGCCAGCAGCTTGAGGCCTAGTACTGAGACCCAGTACTTC.

The chain carries TRBV15 and TRBJ2-7; D not resolved. Trimming removed 0 bases from V and 3 bases from J, with 3 bases in between. CDR3 size: 12 residues. Germline V CDR1 and CDR2: LNHNV, YYDKDF (reference sequence). The CDR3, as DNA: TGTGCCACCAGCAGAGATCACTACGAGCAGTACTTC. Amino acid sequence: CATSRDHYEQYF.

This clone was seen once. The rearrangement uses TRBV6-5 and TRBJ2-7, with D possibly TRBD1 on 5 matching bases. Trimming removed 9 bases at V and 3 bases at J, with 9 bases between. CDR3 size: 11 residues. Germline CDR1 and CDR2: MNHEY and SVGAGI. The DNA for the CDR3 is TGTGCCAGTCGCCAGGGCTACGAGCAGTACTTC. It is translated as CASRQGYEQYF.

The rearrangement links TRBV5-1 to TRBJ2-3; 13 nucleotides agree with TRBD2. Trimming removed 6 bases from V and 5 bases from J; junction bases left unmatched: 6. This CDR3 has 15 amino acids. The germline V gene has CDR1 SGHRS and CDR2 YFSETQ. The CDR3 loop is CASTGLAGVLDTQYF. For the CDR3, the DNA is TGCGCCAGCACAGGACTAGCGGGGGTCCTAGATACGCAGTATTTT.

The chain uses TRBV23-1 and TRBJ1-5; D gene ambiguous. TRBV23-1 belongs to the ORF category, with a function that is uncertain. The CDR3 runs to 18 residues. Deletions cut 9 bases from V and 0 bases from J, with 24 bases between. In DNA, the CDR3 is TGCGCCAGTGATCAGGTCCCGAAGTTGCCTTATAGCAATCAGCCCCAGCATTTT. Amino acid sequence: CASDQVPKLPYSNQPQHF.